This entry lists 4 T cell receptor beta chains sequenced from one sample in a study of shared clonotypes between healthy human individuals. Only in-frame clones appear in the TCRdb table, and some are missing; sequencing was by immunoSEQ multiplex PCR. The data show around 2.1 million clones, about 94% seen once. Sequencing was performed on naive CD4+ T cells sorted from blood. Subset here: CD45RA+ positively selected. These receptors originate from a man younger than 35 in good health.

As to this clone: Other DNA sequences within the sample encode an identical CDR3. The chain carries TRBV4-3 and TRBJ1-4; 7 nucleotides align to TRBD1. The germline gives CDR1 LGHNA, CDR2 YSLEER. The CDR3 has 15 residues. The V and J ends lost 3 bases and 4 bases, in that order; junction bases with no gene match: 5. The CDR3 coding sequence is TGCGCCAGCAGCCAGGGTGACAGGGATAATGAAAAACTGTTTTTT. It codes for CASSQGDRDNEKLFF.

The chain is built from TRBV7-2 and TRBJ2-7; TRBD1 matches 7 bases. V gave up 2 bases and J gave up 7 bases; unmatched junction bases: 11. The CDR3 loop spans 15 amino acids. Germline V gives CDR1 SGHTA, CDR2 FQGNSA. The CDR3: CASSLTSGQLYEQYF. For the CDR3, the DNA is TGTGCCAGCAGCTTAACCTCGGGACAGCTCTATGAGCAGTACTTC.

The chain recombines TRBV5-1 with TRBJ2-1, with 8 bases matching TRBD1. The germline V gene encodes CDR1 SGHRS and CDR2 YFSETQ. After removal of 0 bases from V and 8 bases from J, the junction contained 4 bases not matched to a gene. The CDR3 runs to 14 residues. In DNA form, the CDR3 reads TGCGCCAGCAGCTTGGTCCAGGGGGCATATGAGCAGTTCTTC. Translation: CASSLVQGAYEQFF.

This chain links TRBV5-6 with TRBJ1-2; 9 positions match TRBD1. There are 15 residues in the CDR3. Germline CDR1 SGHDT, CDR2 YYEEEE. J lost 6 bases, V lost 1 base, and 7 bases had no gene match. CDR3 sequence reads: CASSLITGGENGYTF. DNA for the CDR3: TGTGCCAGCAGCTTGATTACAGGGGGCGAAAATGGCTACACCTTC.